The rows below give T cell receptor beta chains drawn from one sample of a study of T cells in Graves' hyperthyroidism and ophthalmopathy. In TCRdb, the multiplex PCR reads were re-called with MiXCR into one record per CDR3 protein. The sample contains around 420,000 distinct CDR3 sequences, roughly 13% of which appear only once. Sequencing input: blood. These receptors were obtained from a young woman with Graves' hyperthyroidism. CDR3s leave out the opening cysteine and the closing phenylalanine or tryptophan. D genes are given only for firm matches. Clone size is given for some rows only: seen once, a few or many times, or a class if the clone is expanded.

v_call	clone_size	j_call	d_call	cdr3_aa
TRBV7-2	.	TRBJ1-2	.	ASSLVPGEGGGYT
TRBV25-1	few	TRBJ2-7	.	ASSDSRSKQY
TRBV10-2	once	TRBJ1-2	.	ATATGSVYGYT
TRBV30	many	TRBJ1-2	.	AWRIAGLYGYT
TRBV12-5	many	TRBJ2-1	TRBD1	ASGGQSDGEQF
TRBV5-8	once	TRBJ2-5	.	ASSLGQVLLEGETQY
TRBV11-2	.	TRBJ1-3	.	ASSLESGNTIY
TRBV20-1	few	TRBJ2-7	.	SGTLEKVYEQY
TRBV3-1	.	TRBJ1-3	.	ASSPGGRVLGNTIY
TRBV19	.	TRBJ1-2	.	ASSRGREHGYT
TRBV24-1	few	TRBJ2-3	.	ATSDQITDTQY
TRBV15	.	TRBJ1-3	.	ATSKGDTGNTIY
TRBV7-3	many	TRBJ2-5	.	ASSLSSYGETQY
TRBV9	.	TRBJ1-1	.	ASSVDPAGNTEAF
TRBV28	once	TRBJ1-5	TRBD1	ASRGDSHQPQH
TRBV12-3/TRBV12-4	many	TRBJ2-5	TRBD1	ASRITGERKTQY
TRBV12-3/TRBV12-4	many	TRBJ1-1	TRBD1	ASSLQQGSGAF
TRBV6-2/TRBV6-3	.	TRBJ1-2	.	ASSYGATNYGYT
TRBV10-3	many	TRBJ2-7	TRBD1	AISEGQGYEQY
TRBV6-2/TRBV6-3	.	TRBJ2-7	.	ASTLTASTYEQY
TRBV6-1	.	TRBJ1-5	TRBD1	ASSEEGTGGRNGQPQH
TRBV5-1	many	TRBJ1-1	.	ASSPEGKTEAF
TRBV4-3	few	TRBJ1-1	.	ASSQDLGVYTEAF
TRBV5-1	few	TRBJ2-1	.	ASSLGGNSNEQF
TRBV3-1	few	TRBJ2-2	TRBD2	ASSQEVLAGGPNTGELF
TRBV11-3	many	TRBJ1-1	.	ASSLNRVTEAF
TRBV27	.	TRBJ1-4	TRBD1	ASSPTGQDPNEKLF
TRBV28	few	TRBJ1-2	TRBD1	ASRPNRGLYYGYT
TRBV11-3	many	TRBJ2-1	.	ASSSQGSSGQQF
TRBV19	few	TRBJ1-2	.	ASSASGLNYGYT
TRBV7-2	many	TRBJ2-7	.	ASSPLQVLWSSYEQY
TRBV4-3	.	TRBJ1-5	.	ASSQDLGGSNQPQH
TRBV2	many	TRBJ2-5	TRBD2	ASSRLAETQETQY